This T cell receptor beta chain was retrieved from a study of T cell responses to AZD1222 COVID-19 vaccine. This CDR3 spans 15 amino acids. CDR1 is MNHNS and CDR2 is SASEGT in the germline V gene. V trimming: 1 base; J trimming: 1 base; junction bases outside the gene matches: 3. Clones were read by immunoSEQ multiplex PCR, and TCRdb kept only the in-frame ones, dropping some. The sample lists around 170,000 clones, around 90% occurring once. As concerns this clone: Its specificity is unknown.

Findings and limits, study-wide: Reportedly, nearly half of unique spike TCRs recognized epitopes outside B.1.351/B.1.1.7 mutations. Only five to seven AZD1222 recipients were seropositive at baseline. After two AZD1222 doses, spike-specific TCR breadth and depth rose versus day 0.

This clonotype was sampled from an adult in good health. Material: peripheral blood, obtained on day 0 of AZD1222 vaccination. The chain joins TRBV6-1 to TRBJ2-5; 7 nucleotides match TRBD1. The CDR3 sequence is CASSEEGGPQETQYF. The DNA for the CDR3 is TGTGCCAGCAGTGAAGAAGGGGGCCCCCAAGAGACCCAGTACTTC.